Each of the 12 T cell receptor beta chains below was sequenced from the same sample in a study of T cell repertoires in cytomegalovirus infection. TCRdb analysed the reads with MiXCR anew, one entry per CDR3 protein. The sample consists of roughly 640,000 distinct CDR3 sequences, 20% to 30% of them appearing once. The sequenced material came from CD8+ T cells from PBMCs. The receptors here all came from a human donor in good health (CMV status not recorded). Some clones in this sample may be carry-over from other donors' samples.

The rearrangement joins TRBV6-2 or TRBV6-3 to TRBJ1-4; TRBD1 agrees at 7 bases. CDR1 is MNHEY and CDR2 is SVGEGT in the germline V gene. The CDR3 is 16 residues long. J was trimmed by 5 bases and V by 5 bases; bases with no gene match: 11. The chain's CDR3 is CASSPSRGTVNEKLFF. The CDR3 DNA follows: TGTGCCAGCAGTCCTTCTAGAGGGACAGTCAATGAAAAACTGTTTTTT.

This clonotype occurred a few times. This rearrangement joins TRBV11-2 to TRBJ2-7, with TRBD1 identical over 7 bases. Germline CDR1 reads SGHAT; CDR2 reads FQNNGV. The CDR3 covers 14 residues. Losses at the gene ends were 1 base for V and 3 bases for J; bases not matched to a gene: 3. The CDR3 bases are TGTGCCAGCAGCTTAGGTCAGGGGGTCTACGAGCAGTACGTC. Residues: CASSLGQGVYEQYV.

This clonotype occurred many times. V gene TRBV7-6 combines with J gene TRBJ2-1; D possibly matches TRBD1 or TRBD2 (5 bases each). Germline V gene data show CDR1 as SGHVS and CDR2 as FNYEAQ. CDR3 size: 18 residues. The ends were cut back, 6 bases at V and 1 base at J, with 22 bases in the middle. The CDR3 protein is CASSPVVIQGGSYNEQFF. CDR3 coding DNA: TGTGCCAGCAGTCCCGTCGTAATCCAGGGCGGGTCCTACAATGAGCAGTTCTTC.

This rearrangement joins TRBV2 to TRBJ2-7; 8 bases are a match to TRBD2. The CDR3 has 17 residues. Germline V lookup: CDR1 SNHLY, CDR2 FYNNEI. With 0 bases clipped from V and 1 base from J, the junction kept 8 bases outside the gene matches. Here the CDR3 reads CASSEALRGGMSYEQYF. The CDR3 DNA reads as TGTGCCAGCAGTGAAGCGCTTCGGGGGGGAATGTCCTACGAGCAGTACTTC.

This clonotype has more than one count but fewer than ten. The V and J genes are TRBV7-2 and TRBJ1-6, with no clear D. The CDR3 spans 12 residues. V was shortened by 3 bases and J by 7 bases, with 4 bases between the two germline ends. Germline V gives CDR1 SGHTA, CDR2 FQGNSA. The DNA for the CDR3 is TGTGCCAGCAGCTTTGGGAATTCACCCCTCCACTTT. It translates to CASSFGNSPLHF.

A word on this clonotype: This may stem from a read error, because a much larger clone lies one nucleotide away. V is TRBV6-5 and J is TRBJ2-1; D is possibly TRBD2 (5 bases). Per germline, CDR1 MNHEY and CDR2 SVGAGI. The CDR3 consists of 12 residues. Trimming removed 10 bases from V and 9 bases from J, with 16 bases in between. As DNA, the CDR3 is TGTGCCAACACCCACAATGGAGGTGAGCAGTTCTTC. This translates into CANTHNGGEQFF.

The chain couples TRBV7-6 to TRBJ2-3; perhaps TRBD2 as D (7 bases). The ends were cut back, 8 bases at V and 5 bases at J, with 14 bases in the middle. Germline-derived CDR1 and CDR2 are SGHVS and FNYEAQ. The CDR3 has 13 residues. CDR3 amino acids: CASSAGAGDTQYF. In DNA, the CDR3 is TGTGCCAGCTCCGCGGGGGCGGGAGATACGCAGTATTTT.

This clonotype was seen at least ten times. This rearrangement joins TRBV7-9 to TRBJ2-7, with D uncertain. Trimming shortened V by 4 bases and J by 5 bases, and 15 bases separated the two germline ends. Germline V gene lookup returns CDR1 SEHNR and CDR2 FQNEAQ (reference sequence). The CDR3 is 14 residues long. This CDR3 is CASSSGSDSDEQYV. The CDR3 nucleotides read TGTGCCAGCAGCTCAGGTTCCGACTCGGACGAGCAGTACGTC.

In this sample, this clonotype turned up a few times. The chain combines TRBV6-5 with TRBJ1-1, with 7 nucleotides matching TRBD1. The V gene's germline CDR1 is MNHEY and CDR2 SVGAGI. The ends lost 1 base at V and 3 bases at J; junction bases unmatched: 14. The CDR3 is 18 amino acids. Here the CDR3 DNA reads TGTGCCAGCAGTTACTTTACAGGACGGGACAGCTATTACACTGAAGCTTTCTTT. Amino acids: CASSYFTGRDSYYTEAFF.

This clonotype was counted between two and nine times. The chain combines TRBV7-9 with TRBJ2-7, with 7 positions matching TRBD1. Germline V gives CDR1 SEHNR, CDR2 FQNEAQ (reference sequence). Trimming cost V 5 bases and J 3 bases; bases outside gene matches: 7. This CDR3 contains 14 residues. The CDR3 reads CASSPPGQYYEQYF. CDR3 bases: TGTGCCAGCAGCCCCCCGGGACAGTACTACGAGCAGTACTTC.

The J gene is TRBJ2-7, the V gene TRBV6-1, with TRBD2 identical over 9 bases. V gave up 6 bases and J gave up 2 bases; unmatched junction bases: 5. Germline lookup yields CDR1 MNHNS and CDR2 SASEGT. CDR3 length equals 14 residues. The CDR3 spells CASSLAGVTYEQYV. The CDR3 DNA follows: TGTGCCAGCAGCTTAGCGGGGGTTACCTACGAGCAGTACGTC.

With respect to this clonotype: One end of the junction fails to match germline, which may point to a read error. CDR3 in DNA: TGTGCCAGCAGCTCAGGAGTTCCAAACATTCGGTACTTC. Protein product: CASSSGVPNIRYF. The genes are TRBV11-3 and TRBJ2-4; D uncertain. Germline CDR1 is SGHNT and CDR2 is YENEEA. CDR3 length equals 13 residues.